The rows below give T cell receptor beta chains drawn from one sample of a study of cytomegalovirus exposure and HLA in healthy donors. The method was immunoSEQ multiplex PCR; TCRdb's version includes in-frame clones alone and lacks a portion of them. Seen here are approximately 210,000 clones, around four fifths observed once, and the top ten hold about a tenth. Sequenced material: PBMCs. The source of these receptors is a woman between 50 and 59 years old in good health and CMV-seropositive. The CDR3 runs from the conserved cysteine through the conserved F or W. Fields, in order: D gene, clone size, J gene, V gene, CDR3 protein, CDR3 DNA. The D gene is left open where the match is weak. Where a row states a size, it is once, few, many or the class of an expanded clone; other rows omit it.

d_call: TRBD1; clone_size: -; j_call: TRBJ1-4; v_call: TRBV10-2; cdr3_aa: CASSSQGREKLFF; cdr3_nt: TGCGCCAGCAGCTCACAGGGGCGGGAAAAACTGTTTTTT
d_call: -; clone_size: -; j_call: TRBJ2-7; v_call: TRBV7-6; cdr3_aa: CASSLARGGSYEQYF; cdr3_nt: TGTGCCAGCAGCTTAGCCAGGGGAGGGTCCTACGAGCAGTACTTC
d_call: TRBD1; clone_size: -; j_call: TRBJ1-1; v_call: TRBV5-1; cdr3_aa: CASSLEIKRPGQGNDTEAFF; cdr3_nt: TGCGCCAGCAGCTTGGAAATTAAACGTCCGGGACAGGGTAATGACACTGAAGCTTTCTTT
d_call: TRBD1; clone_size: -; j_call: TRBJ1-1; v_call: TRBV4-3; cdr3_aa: CASSQGAREAFF; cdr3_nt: TGCGCCAGCAGTCAGGGGGCGCGGGAAGCTTTCTTT
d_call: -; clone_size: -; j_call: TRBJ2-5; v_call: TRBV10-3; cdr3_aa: CAISDLDRIQETQYF; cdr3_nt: TGTGCCATCAGTGACCTCGACAGGATCCAAGAGACCCAGTACTTC
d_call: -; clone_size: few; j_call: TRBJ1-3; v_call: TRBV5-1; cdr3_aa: CASSLQALNSGNTIYF; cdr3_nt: TGCGCCAGCAGCCTGCAGGCCCTAAACTCTGGAAACACCATATATTTT
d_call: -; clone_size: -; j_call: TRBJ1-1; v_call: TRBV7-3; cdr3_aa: CASSSPGSTEAFF; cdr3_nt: TGTGCCAGCAGCTCCCCAGGGTCCACTGAAGCTTTCTTT
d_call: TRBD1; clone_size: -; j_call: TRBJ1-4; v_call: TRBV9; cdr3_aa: CASSPRTGAATNEKLFF; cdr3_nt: TGTGCCAGCAGCCCGCGGACAGGGGCCGCAACTAATGAAAAACTGTTTTTT
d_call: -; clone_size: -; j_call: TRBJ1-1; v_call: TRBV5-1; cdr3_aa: CASSWTSNTEAFF; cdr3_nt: TGCGCCAGCTCTTGGACATCCAACACTGAAGCTTTCTTT
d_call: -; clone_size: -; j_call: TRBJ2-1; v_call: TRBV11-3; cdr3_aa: CASSRGQGTYNEQFF; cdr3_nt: TGTGCCAGCAGCAGAGGGCAGGGGACCTACAATGAGCAGTTCTTC
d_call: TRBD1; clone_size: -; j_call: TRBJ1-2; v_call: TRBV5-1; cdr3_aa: CASSDLQGNYYGYTF; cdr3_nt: TGCGCCAGCAGCGACCTACAGGGGAACTATTACGGCTACACCTTC
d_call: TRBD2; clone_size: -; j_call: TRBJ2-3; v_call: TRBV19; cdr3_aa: CASSMVLPLAGGEDTQYF; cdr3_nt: TGTGCCAGTAGTATGGTCTTACCGCTTGCGGGGGGCGAAGATACGCAGTATTTT
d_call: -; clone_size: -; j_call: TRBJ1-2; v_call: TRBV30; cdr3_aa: CAWAPSGVHGYTF; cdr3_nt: TGTGCCTGGGCCCCTTCGGGGGTCCATGGCTACACCTTC
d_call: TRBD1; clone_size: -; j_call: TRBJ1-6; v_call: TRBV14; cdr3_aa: CASSHQGTGNSPLHF; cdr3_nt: TGTGCCAGCAGCCACCAGGGGACAGGGAATTCACCCCTCCACTTT
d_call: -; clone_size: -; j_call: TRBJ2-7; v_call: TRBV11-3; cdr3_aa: CASSLGESPYEQYF; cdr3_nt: TGTGCCAGCAGCTTAGGCGAATCTCCCTACGAGCAGTACTTC
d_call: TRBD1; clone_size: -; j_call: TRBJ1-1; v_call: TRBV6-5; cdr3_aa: CASREGTANTEAFF; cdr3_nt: TGTGCCAGCAGGGAAGGGACAGCGAACACTGAAGCTTTCTTT
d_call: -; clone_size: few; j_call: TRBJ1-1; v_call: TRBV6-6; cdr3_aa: CASSLARENTEAFF; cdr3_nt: TGTGCCAGCAGTTTAGCCAGGGAGAACACTGAAGCTTTCTTT
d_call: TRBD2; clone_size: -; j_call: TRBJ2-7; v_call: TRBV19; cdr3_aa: CASRPLAGSYEQYF; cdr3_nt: TGTGCCAGTAGGCCCCTAGCGGGGTCCTACGAGCAGTACTTC
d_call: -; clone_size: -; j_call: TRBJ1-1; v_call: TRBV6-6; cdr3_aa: CASSYGLASLNTEAFF; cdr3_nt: TGTGCCAGCAGTTACGGGCTAGCTTCATTGAACACTGAAGCTTTCTTT
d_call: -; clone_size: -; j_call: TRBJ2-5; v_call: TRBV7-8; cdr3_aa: CASSIQETQYF; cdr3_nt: TGTGCCAGCAGCATACAAGAGACCCAGTACTTC
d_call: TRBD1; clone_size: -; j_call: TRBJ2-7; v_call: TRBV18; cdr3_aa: CASSPGTGGIYEQYF; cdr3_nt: TGTGCCAGCTCACCCGGGACAGGGGGGATCTACGAGCAGTACTTC
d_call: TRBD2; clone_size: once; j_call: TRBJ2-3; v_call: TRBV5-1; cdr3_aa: CASSPGLAGGPDTQYF; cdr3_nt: TGCGCCAGCAGCCCTGGGCTAGCGGGGGGCCCAGATACGCAGTATTTT
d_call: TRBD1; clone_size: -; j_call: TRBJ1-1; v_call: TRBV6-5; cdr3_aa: CASSLQGATEAFF; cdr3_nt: TGTGCCAGCAGTTTACAGGGGGCAACTGAAGCTTTCTTT
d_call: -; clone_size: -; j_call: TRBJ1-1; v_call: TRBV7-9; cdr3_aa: CASSLAGASRRGTEAFF; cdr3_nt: TGTGCCAGCAGCTTGGCCGGGGCGAGTCGGAGGGGCACTGAAGCTTTCTTT
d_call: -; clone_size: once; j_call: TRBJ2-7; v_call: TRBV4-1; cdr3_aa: CASSQAAGQTYEQYF; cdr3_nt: TGCGCCAGCAGCCAAGCAGCCGGACAGACCTACGAGCAGTACTTC
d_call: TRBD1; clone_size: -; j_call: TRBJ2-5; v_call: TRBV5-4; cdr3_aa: CASNFLDLGQGQETQYF; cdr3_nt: TGTGCCAGCAACTTTCTTGATCTGGGACAGGGGCAAGAGACCCAGTACTTC
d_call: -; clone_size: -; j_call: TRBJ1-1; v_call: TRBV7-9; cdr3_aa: CASSLVPRGAFF; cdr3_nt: TGTGCCAGCAGCTTAGTGCCACGGGGAGCTTTCTTT
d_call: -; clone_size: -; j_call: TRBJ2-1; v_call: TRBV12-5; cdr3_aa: CASGTGSYNEQFF; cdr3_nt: TGTGCTAGTGGTACAGGGTCCTACAATGAGCAGTTCTTC
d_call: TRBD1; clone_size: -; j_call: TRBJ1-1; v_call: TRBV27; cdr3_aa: CARGRIYRGENTEAFF; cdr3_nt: TGTGCCAGAGGGCGGATTTACAGGGGAGAGAACACTGAAGCTTTCTTT
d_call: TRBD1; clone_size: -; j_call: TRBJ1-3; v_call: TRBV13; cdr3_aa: CASSRGQGYGNTIYF; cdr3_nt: TGTGCCAGCAGCCGGGGACAGGGCTACGGAAACACCATATATTTT
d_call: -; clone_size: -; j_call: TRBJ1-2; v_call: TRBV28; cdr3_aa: CASSLIVPRLPTF; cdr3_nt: TGTGCCAGCAGTTTAATCGTCCCCCGACTCCCCACCTTC
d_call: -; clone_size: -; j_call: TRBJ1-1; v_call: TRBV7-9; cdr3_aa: CASSFPNGDMNTEAFF; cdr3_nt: TGTGCCAGCAGCTTTCCTAACGGTGACATGAACACTGAAGCTTTCTTT
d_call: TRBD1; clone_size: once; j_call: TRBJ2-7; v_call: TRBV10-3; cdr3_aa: CAISESGGGPYEQYF; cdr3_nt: TGTGCCATCAGTGAGTCAGGGGGCGGCCCCTACGAGCAGTACTTC
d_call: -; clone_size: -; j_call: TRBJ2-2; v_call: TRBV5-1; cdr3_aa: CASSPDVQWAGELFF; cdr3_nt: TGCGCCAGCAGCCCCGACGTACAGTGGGCCGGGGAGCTGTTTTTT
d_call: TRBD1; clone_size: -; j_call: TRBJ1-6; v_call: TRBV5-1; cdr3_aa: CASGRDSNSPLHF; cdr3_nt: TGCGCCAGCGGGCGGGACAGTAATTCACCCCTCCACTTT
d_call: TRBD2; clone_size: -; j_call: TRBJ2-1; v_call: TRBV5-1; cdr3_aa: CASSLDLAGGGEQFF; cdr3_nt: TGCGCCAGCAGCTTGGACCTAGCGGGGGGCGGTGAGCAGTTCTTC
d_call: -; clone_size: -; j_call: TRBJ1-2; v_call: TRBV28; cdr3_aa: CASSAPVRGYTF; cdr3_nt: TGTGCCAGCAGCGCCCCAGTGCGGGGCTACACCTTC
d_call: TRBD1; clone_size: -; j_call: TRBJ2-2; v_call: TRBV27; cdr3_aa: CASSLRRGQGVVGELFF; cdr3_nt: TGTGCCAGCAGTCTCAGACGGGGACAGGGCGTAGTCGGGGAGCTGTTTTTT
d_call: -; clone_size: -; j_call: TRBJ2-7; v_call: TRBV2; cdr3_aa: CASSESTYEQYF; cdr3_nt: TGTGCCAGCAGTGAATCCACCTACGAGCAGTACTTC
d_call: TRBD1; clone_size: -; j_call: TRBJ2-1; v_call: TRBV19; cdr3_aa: CASRLFGDSSYNEQFF; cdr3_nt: TGTGCCAGTAGACTTTTTGGGGACAGCTCCTACAATGAGCAGTTCTTC
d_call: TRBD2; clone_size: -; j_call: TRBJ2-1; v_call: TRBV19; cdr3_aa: CASKDIAGGLYNEQFF; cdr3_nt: TGTGCCAGTAAAGATATAGCGGGGGGCCTCTACAATGAGCAGTTCTTC
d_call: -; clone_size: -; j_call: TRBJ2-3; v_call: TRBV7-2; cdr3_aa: CASERRADTDTQYF; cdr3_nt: TGTGCCAGCGAACGGCGGGCCGACACAGATACGCAGTATTTT
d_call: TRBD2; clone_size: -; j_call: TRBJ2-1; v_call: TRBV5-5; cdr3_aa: CASSPLAGIYNEQFF; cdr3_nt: TGTGCCAGCAGCCCGCTAGCGGGCATTTACAATGAGCAGTTCTTC